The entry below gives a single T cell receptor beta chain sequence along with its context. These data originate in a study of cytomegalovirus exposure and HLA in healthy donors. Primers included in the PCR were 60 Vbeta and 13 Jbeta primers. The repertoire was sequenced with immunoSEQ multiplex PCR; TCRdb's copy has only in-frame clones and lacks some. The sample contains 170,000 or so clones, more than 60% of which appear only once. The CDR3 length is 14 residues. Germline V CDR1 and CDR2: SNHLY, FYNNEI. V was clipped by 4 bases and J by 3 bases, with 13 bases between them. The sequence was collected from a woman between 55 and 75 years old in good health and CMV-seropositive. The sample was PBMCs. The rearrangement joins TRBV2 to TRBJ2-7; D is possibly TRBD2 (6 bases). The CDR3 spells CASSAGTPYYEQYF. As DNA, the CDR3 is TGTGCCAGCAGTGCCGGGACTCCCTACTACGAGCAGTACTTC.